The clone carrying this T cell receptor beta chain occurred a few times. Trimming cost V 6 bases and J 1 base, with 13 bases left between them. This CDR3 region has 15 residues. Germline CDR1 is MRHNA and CDR2 is SNTAGT. This entry comes from a study of blood T cell repertoires in COVID-19. About the research overall: The analysed material was cDNA or gDNA that came from T cells, B-cell-depleted T cells, or PBMCs.

Methods used by the authors: Estimation of nucleated cell counts relied on the amplification of reference gene primers. Sequencing used immunoSEQ multiplex PCR; TCRdb keeps in-frame clones, though not all of them. That table is the source of V, J and clone size, and D and trimming were worked out from the DNA. The sample lists fewer than 150,000 clones; approximately 84% were seen once. What was sequenced was peripheral blood. The V and J genes are TRBV6-4 and TRBJ2-4; a weak D match, TRBD2 (6 bases). This receptor was identified in a man aged 35-49 years with acute or convalescent COVID-19. The CDR3 loop is CASRAAGGAKNIQYF. The DNA for the CDR3 is TGTGCCAGCAGGGCCGCCGGGGGTGCCAAAAACATTCAGTACTTC.